The 20 T cell receptor beta chains given below trace back to one sample, sequenced in a study of breast tumors, draining lymph nodes, adjacent tissues. One entry per CDR3 protein results from TCRdb running MiXCR on the multiplex PCR reads. This sample has roughly 86,000 distinct CDR3 sequences; around 20% occur once, and the top ten carry 2% to 2.5%. Samples came from axillary lymph nodes draining the breast cancer. Sequenced input: axillary lymph node tissue. Every receptor here comes from a female donor with breast cancer. Some clones in this sample may be carry-over from other donors' samples.

About this clonotype itself: This may be a read error: a much more frequent sequence differs by one nucleotide. The chain is built from TRBV20-1 and TRBJ2-1; 11 bases align to TRBD2. The germline gives CDR1 DFQATT, CDR2 SNEGSKA (reference sequence). This CDR3 region has 16 residues. The DNA of the CDR3 is TGCGGTGCTAGCGAGATAGCGGGAGGGACGTACAATGAGCAGTTCTTC. Translating it yields CGASEIAGGTYNEQFF.

The genes are TRBV6-5 and TRBJ1-1; D is undetermined. Germline CDR1 reads MNHEY; CDR2 reads SVGAGI. The CDR3 is 13 amino acids. Trimming shortened V by 4 bases and J by 1 base, and 7 bases separated the two germline ends. The CDR3 region is CASSFSRNTEAFF. DNA of the CDR3: TGTGCCAGCAGTTTTTCGAGGAACACTGAAGCTTTCTTT.

This clonotype was picked up a small number of times. The rearrangement joins TRBV6-2 or TRBV6-3 to TRBJ2-1; D is uncertain. CDR1 is MNHEY and CDR2 is SVGEGT in the germline V gene. This CDR3 contains 13 residues. With 5 bases removed from V and 10 bases from J, the gap between germline ends came to 15 bases. The CDR3 DNA reads as TGTGCCAGCAGTACTCAGCTAAGTAGGGAGCAGTTCTTC. Translation: CASSTQLSREQFF.

There are many counts of this clonotype. The chain recombines TRBV5-1 with TRBJ1-5; 9 bases align to TRBD1. Per the germline V gene, CDR1 is SGHRS and CDR2 is YFSETQ. The CDR3 is 14 amino acids. With 4 bases clipped from V and 4 bases from J, the junction kept 3 bases outside the gene matches. In DNA, the CDR3 is TGCGCCAGCAGCCCAGGGACAGGGAATCAGCCCCAGCATTTT. Translation: CASSPGTGNQPQHF.

This clonotype was observed many times. The chain is built from TRBV20-1 and TRBJ2-5; D is ambiguous. This CDR3 has 12 residues. The germline gives CDR1 DFQATT, CDR2 SNEGSKA (reference sequence). Trimming left V 3 bases short and J 4 bases short, with 9 bases between. The CDR3 coding sequence is TGCAGTGCTAGCGACGCAAGAGAGACCCAGTACTTC. This sequence encodes CSASDARETQYF.

In its sample, this clonotype was seen a few times. This sequence joins TRBV28 and TRBJ2-3; D may be TRBD1 (5 bases). CDR3 length equals 14 residues. The V end lost 6 bases, the J end lost 7 bases, and 17 bases lay between the germline ends. Per the germline V gene, CDR1 is MDHEN and CDR2 is SYDVKM. CDR3 bases: TGTGCCAGCAGAACCTCAGACAGTCGGAATACGCAGTATTTT. Translated, it gives CASRTSDSRNTQYF.

The chain employs TRBV5-1 and TRBJ2-1, with 12 bases lining up with TRBD2. After removal of 4 bases from V and 6 bases from J, the junction contained 8 bases not matched to a gene. The CDR3 sequence is 16 residues long. Germline assignment: CDR1 SGHRS and CDR2 YFSETQ. The DNA of the CDR3 is TGCGCCAGCAGCGATCAGCGGACTAGCGGGACCAATGAGCAGTTCTTC. Amino acids: CASSDQRTSGTNEQFF.

This clonotype was counted many times. The chain is built from TRBV9 and TRBJ2-1; 8 nucleotides agree with TRBD2. CDR3 size: 15 residues. The ends lost 0 bases at V and 3 bases at J; junction bases unmatched: 2. CDR1 and CDR2 from the germline V gene are SGDLS and YYNGEE. CDR3 in amino acids: CASSVDAGGYNEQFF. The CDR3 nucleotides read TGTGCCAGCAGCGTAGATGCGGGGGGCTACAATGAGCAGTTCTTC. Drawing the rest from reference TRBV9 and TRBJ2-1, the complete variable domain is DSGVTQTPKHLITATGQRVTLRCSPRSGDLSVYWYQQSLDQGLQFLIQYYNGEERAKGNILERFSAQQFPDLHSELNLSSLELGDSALYFCASSVDAGGYNEQFFGPGTRLTVL.

The rearrangement uses TRBV6-5 and TRBJ1-5, with a possible D match to TRBD1 (6 bases). CDR3 length: 14 amino acids. Trimming pared 6 bases from V and 2 bases from J, leaving 11 bases between. Germline loops: CDR1 MNHEY, CDR2 SVGAGI. The CDR3 DNA is TGTGCCAGCAGACCGACAGGTCGCAATCAGCCCCAGCATTTT. Translated: CASRPTGRNQPQHF.

This clonotype occurred many times. The rearrangement uses TRBV20-1 and TRBJ2-7; D unresolved. Germline CDR1 reads DFQATT; CDR2 reads SNEGSKA (reference sequence). V dropped 5 bases and J dropped 0 bases, with 8 bases sitting between them. The CDR3 is made up of 12 amino acids. The CDR3 spells CSAGTDSYEQYF. CDR3 nucleotide sequence: TGCAGTGCTGGAACGGACTCCTACGAGCAGTACTTC.

Ten or more counts support this clonotype. Here the CDR3 DNA reads TGTGCCAGCAGTCTTAGCGGGAGAATTGCCAATGAGCAGTTCTTC. It codes for CASSLSGRIANEQFF. V is TRBV2 and J is TRBJ2-1, with 9 bases aligning to TRBD2. Germline V gene sequence: CDR1 SNHLY, CDR2 FYNNEI. The CDR3 spans 15 residues. V lost 5 bases and J lost 6; bases outside the gene matches: 8.

This clonotype was observed many times. The V and J genes are TRBV20-1 and TRBJ1-4; 11 bases line up with TRBD1. The CDR3 contains 15 residues. The J segment lost 8 bases and the V segment lost 4 bases, leaving 9 bases of the junction unmatched. Per the germline V gene, CDR1 is DFQATT and CDR2 is SNEGSKA (reference sequence). The CDR3 bases are TGCAGTGCTAACGGACAGGGGGCATTAGACGAAAAACTGTTTTTT. Its translation is CSANGQGALDEKLFF.

There are many counts of this clonotype. The chain has TRBV24-1 and TRBJ1-5; D is unresolved. The CDR3 length is 17 residues. The ends were cut back, 6 bases at V and 3 bases at J, with 20 bases in the middle. The germline gives CDR1 KGHDR, CDR2 SFDVKD. CDR3 coding DNA: TGTGCCACCAGTCAATCAAAAACGGGTGGCTACAATCAGCCCCAGCATTTT. It is translated as CATSQSKTGGYNQPQHF.

This clonotype was observed at least ten times. The chain has TRBV10-2 and TRBJ2-5; D not certain. Trimming shortened V by 0 bases and J by 3 bases, and 17 bases separated the two germline ends. This CDR3 contains 17 residues. CDR1 and CDR2 from the germline V gene are WSHSY and SAAADI. This chain's CDR3 is CASSESTATPPKETQYF. The CDR3 DNA sequence: TGCGCCAGCAGTGAGTCGACGGCTACCCCTCCGAAAGAGACCCAGTACTTC.

This clonotype was counted at least ten times. This sequence joins TRBV5-8 and TRBJ2-1; 9 nucleotides match TRBD2. The V and J ends lost 7 bases and 7 bases, in that order; junction bases with no gene match: 9. Germline CDR1 is SGHTS and CDR2 is YDEGEE. CDR3 size: 14 residues. CDR3 residues: CASWGEREDNEQFF. In DNA, the CDR3 is TGTGCCAGCTGGGGGGAGCGGGAGGATAATGAGCAGTTCTTC.

As regards this clonotype: Possible read error: a much larger clone is one base away. The missing conserved phenylalanine or tryptophan at the end of this CDR3 makes a read error likely. The chain recombines TRBV9 with TRBJ2-5; D is perhaps TRBD2 (6 bases). This CDR3 is 15 amino acids long. Germline CDR1 SGDLS, CDR2 YYNGEE. V lost 1 base, J lost 2 bases, and 12 bases lay in between. The CDR3 region is CASSVSPGLQETQYI. In nucleotides, the CDR3 is TGTGCCAGCAGCGTATCCCCCGGACTACAAGAGACCCAGTACATC.

This clonotype was counted between two and nine times. This sequence joins TRBV28 and TRBJ2-1; D perhaps matches TRBD2 (5 bases). With 7 bases removed from V and 4 bases from J, the gap between germline ends came to 11 bases. The germline V gene encodes CDR1 MDHEN and CDR2 SYDVKM. The CDR3 contains 13 residues. DNA of the CDR3: TGTGCCAGCACCCCGGGAAGGTACAATGAGCAGTTCTTC. This codes for CASTPGRYNEQFF.

This clonotype was observed many times. The rearrangement joins TRBV2 to TRBJ2-1; D call uncertain. Trimming left V 5 bases short and J 4 bases short, with 12 bases between. The germline gives CDR1 SNHLY, CDR2 FYNNEI. This CDR3 has 14 residues. This chain's CDR3 is CASSTAPQYNEQFF. The CDR3, as DNA: TGTGCCAGCAGTACGGCGCCTCAGTACAATGAGCAGTTCTTC.

At least ten counts were recorded for this clonotype. The gene calls are TRBV7-2 and TRBJ1-2; no reliable D call. The germline V and J ends were trimmed by 1 base and 2 bases, with 8 bases remaining between them. CDR1 is SGHTA and CDR2 is FQGNSA in the germline V gene. The CDR3 spans 14 residues. CDR3 protein: CASSLGAGNYGYTF. As DNA, the CDR3 is TGTGCCAGCAGCTTAGGGGCGGGAAACTATGGCTACACCTTC.

This clonotype was counted many times. This rearrangement joins TRBV11-3 to TRBJ2-7; TRBD2 matches 13 bases. V lost 0 bases, J lost 2 bases, and 1 base stayed unmatched. The length of the CDR3 is 16 residues. Germline V gene sequence: CDR1 SGHNT, CDR2 YENEEA. This CDR3 is CASSLDGTSGAYEQYF. The CDR3 nucleotides read TGTGCCAGCAGCTTAGATGGGACTAGCGGGGCCTACGAGCAGTACTTC.